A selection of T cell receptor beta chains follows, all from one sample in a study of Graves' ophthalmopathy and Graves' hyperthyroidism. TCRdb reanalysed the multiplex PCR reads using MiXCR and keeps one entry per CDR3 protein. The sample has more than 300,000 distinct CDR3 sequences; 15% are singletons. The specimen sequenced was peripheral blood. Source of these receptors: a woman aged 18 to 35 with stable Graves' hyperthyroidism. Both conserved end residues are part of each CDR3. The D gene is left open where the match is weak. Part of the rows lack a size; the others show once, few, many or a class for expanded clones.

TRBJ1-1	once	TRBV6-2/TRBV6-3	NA	CASSHFERKAFF	TGTGCCAGCAGCCATTTCGAGCGGAAAGCTTTCTTT
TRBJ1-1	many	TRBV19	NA	CASSPRGGSTEAFF	TGTGCCAGTAGTCCCCGGGGGGGGAGTACTGAAGCTTTCTTT
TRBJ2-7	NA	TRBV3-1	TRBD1	CASSQPTTGIESEQYF	TGTGCCAGCAGCCAACCCACGACAGGGATCGAAAGCGAGCAGTACTTC
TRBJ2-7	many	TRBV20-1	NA	CSARDDHRSYEQYF	TGCAGTGCTAGAGATGACCACAGGTCCTACGAGCAGTACTTC
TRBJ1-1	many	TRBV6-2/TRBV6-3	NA	CATSRQSPEAFF	TGTGCCACCTCCCGACAGAGCCCTGAAGCTTTCTTT
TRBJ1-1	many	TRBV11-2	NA	CASREQTANTEAFF	TGTGCCAGCAGGGAACAGACAGCGAACACTGAAGCTTTCTTT
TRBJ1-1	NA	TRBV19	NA	CASSLLLSYGDTEAFF	TGTGCCAGCAGTTTGCTGTTGTCTTACGGGGACACTGAAGCTTTCTTT
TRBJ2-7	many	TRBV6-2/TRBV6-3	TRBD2	CASTKTSGGTSSYEQYF	TGTGCCAGCACCAAGACTAGCGGGGGGACTAGCTCCTACGAGCAGTACTTC
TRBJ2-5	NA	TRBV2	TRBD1	CASSDKKETGVYRYISRETQYF	TGTGCCAGCAGTGATAAGAAGGAGACAGGGGTCTACCGCTATATTTCGAGGGAGACCCAGTACTTC
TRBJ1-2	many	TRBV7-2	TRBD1	CASSSLTGSWGYTF	TGTGCCAGCAGCTCGTTGACAGGGAGTTGGGGCTACACCTTC
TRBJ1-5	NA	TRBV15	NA	CATSRGRSNQPQHF	TGTGCCACCAGCAGAGGACGGAGCAATCAGCCCCAGCATTTT
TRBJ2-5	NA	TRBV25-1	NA	CASSQGDSLETQYF	TGTGCCAGCAGTCAGGGGGACTCCCTAGAGACCCAGTACTTC
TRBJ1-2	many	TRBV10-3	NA	CASRGTRGNYGYTF	TGTGCCTCGAGGGGGACAAGGGGGAACTATGGCTACACCTTC
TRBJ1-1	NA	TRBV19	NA	CASITRGDAFF	TGTGCCAGTATTACCCGGGGCGATGCTTTCTTT
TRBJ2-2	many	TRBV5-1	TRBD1	CASSEPGTGVTGELFF	TGCGCCAGCAGCGAGCCGGGGACAGGGGTTACCGGGGAGCTGTTTTTT
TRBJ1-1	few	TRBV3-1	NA	CASSQGGGAFF	TGTGCCAGCAGCCAGGGGGGGGGAGCTTTCTTT
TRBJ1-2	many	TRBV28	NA	CASTGENNYGYTF	TGTGCCAGCACGGGGGAGAATAACTATGGCTACACCTTC
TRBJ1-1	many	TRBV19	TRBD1	CASSSLGTGAEAFF	TGTGCCAGTAGTAGTCTCGGGACAGGGGCTGAAGCTTTCTTT
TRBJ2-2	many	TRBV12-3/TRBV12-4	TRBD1	CASSLLFGQGGTGELFF	TGTGCCAGCAGTTTACTCTTCGGACAGGGAGGCACCGGGGAGCTGTTTTTT
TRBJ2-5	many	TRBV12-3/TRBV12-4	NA	CASSLEGLLQETQYF	TGTGCCAGCAGTTTAGAGGGACTGCTACAAGAGACCCAGTACTTC
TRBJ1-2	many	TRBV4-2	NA	CASSQRQRNYGYTF	TGTGCCAGCAGCCAACGACAGCGCAACTATGGCTACACCTTC
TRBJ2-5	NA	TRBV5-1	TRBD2	CASRLAGGQCQETQYF	TGCGCCAGCCGACTAGCGGGGGGGCAGTGCCAAGAGACCCAGTACTTC
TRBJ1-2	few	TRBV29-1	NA	CSATANYGYTF	TGCAGCGCGACAGCTAACTATGGCTACACCTTC
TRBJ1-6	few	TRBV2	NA	CASIVDYNSPLHF	TGTGCCAGCATCGTGGACTATAATTCACCCCTCCACTTT
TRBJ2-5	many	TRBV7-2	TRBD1	CASSPDRGRETQYF	TGTGCCAGCAGTCCGGACAGGGGGCGAGAGACCCAGTACTTC
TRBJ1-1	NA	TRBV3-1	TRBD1	CASSPWGQPNTEAFF	TGTGCCAGCAGCCCTTGGGGACAGCCGAACACTGAAGCTTTCTTT
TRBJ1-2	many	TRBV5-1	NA	CASSLGLGGARGTF	TGCGCCAGCAGCTTGGGTCTCGGGGGAGCGAGGGGCACCTTC
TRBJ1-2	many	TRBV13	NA	CASSSRTHYGYTF	TGTGCCAGCAGCTCACGGACCCACTATGGCTACACCTTC
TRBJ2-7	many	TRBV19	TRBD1	CASSIKTGEFPYEQYF	TGTGCCAGTAGTATAAAGACAGGGGAATTCCCCTACGAGCAGTACTTC
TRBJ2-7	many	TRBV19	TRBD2	CASSMGAGASYEQYF	TGTGCCAGTAGTATGGGAGCGGGGGCCTCCTACGAGCAGTACTTC
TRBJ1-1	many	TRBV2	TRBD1	CASSSPGTGRVNTEAFF	TGTGCCAGCAGCTCCCCCGGGACAGGCCGGGTGAACACTGAAGCTTTCTTT
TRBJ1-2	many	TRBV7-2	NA	CASRLQAWVRGYTF	TGTGCCAGCAGATTACAGGCCTGGGTACGAGGCTACACCTTC
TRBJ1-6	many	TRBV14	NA	CASSQERRSGPYNSPLHF	TGTGCCAGCAGCCAAGAGAGGCGGTCAGGACCCTATAATTCACCCCTCCACTTT
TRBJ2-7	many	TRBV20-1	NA	CSARLGGHVSYEQYF	TGCAGTGCTAGATTGGGGGGGCACGTCTCCTACGAGCAGTACTTC
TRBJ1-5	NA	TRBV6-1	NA	CASRGISNQPQHF	TGTGCCAGCAGAGGCATTAGCAATCAGCCCCAGCATTTT
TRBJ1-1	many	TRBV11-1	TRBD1	CASSPQGIEAFF	TGTGCCAGCAGCCCACAGGGGATTGAAGCTTTCTTT
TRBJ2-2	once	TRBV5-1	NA	CASRLRQVKSIPGELFF	TGCGCCAGCAGATTACGACAGGTCAAGAGCATCCCCGGGGAGCTGTTTTTT
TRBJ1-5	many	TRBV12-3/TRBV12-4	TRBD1	CASTHLSGTGRIGAQHF	TGTGCCAGCACGCACTTATCCGGGACAGGGCGGATAGGGGCCCAGCATTTT
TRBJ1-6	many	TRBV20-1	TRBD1	CSARQDRVGSPLHF	TGCAGTGCCCGGCAGGACAGGGTCGGTTCACCCCTCCACTTT
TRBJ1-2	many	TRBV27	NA	CASSLIGRTYGYTF	TGTGCCAGCAGTTTAATAGGACGGACCTATGGCTACACCTTC
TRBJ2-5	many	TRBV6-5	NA	CASSRGGGGETQYF	TGTGCCAGCAGCCGTGGAGGGGGGGGGGAGACCCAGTACTTC
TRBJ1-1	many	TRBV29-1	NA	CSAKEGEAFF	TGCAGCGCTAAAGAGGGTGAAGCTTTCTTT
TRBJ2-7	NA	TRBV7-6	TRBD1	CASSIQGAREQYF	TGTGCCAGCAGCATACAGGGGGCGCGCGAGCAGTACTTC
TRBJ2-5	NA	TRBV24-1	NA	CATSGSRPETQYF	TGTGCCACCAGTGGTAGCAGACCAGAGACCCAGTACTTC
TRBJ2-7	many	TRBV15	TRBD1	CATSGGTGGFYEQYF	TGTGCCACCAGCGGGGGGACAGGGGGTTTCTACGAGCAGTACTTC
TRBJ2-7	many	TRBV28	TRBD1	CASSSRDRDYEQYF	TGTGCCAGCAGCTCCCGGGACAGAGACTACGAGCAGTACTTC
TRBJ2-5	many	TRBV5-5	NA	CASSFNGAMLETQYF	TGTGCCAGCAGCTTCAACGGGGCTATGTTGGAGACCCAGTACTTC
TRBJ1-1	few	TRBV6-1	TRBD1	CASSGPGGLMNTEAFF	TGTGCCAGCAGCGGCCCAGGGGGGCTTATGAACACTGAAGCTTTCTTT
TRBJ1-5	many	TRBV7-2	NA	CASSQSREGNQPQHF	TGTGCCAGCAGCCAAAGCAGGGAGGGCAATCAGCCCCAGCATTTT
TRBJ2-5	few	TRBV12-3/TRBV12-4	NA	CASSLRVVQETQYF	TGTGCCAGCAGCCTGAGGGTTGTCCAAGAGACCCAGTACTTC
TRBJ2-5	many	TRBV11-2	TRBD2	CASSLAGRGSETQYF	TGTGCCAGCAGCTTAGCCGGGCGGGGGTCAGAGACCCAGTACTTC
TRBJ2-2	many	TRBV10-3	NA	CAISETPGQNTGELFF	TGTGCCATCAGTGAGACCCCGGGACAGAACACCGGGGAGCTGTTTTTT
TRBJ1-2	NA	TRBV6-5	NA	CASSSPVNPYGYTF	TGTGCCAGCAGCTCTCCAGTAAACCCCTATGGTTACACCTTC
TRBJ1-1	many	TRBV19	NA	CATAGVRNTEAFF	TGTGCCACCGCAGGGGTCAGGAACACTGAAGCTTTCTTT
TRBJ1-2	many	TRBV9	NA	CASSRTVYYGYTF	TGTGCCAGCAGCCGGACAGTATACTATGGCTACACCTTC
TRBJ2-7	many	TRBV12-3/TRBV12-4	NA	CASSFGGLNSYEQYF	TGTGCCAGCAGTTTTGGGGGTCTAAACTCCTACGAGCAGTACTTC
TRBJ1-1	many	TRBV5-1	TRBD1	CASSGGTVVKASF	TGCGCCAGCAGCGGCGGGACAGTAGTCAAAGCTTCCTTT